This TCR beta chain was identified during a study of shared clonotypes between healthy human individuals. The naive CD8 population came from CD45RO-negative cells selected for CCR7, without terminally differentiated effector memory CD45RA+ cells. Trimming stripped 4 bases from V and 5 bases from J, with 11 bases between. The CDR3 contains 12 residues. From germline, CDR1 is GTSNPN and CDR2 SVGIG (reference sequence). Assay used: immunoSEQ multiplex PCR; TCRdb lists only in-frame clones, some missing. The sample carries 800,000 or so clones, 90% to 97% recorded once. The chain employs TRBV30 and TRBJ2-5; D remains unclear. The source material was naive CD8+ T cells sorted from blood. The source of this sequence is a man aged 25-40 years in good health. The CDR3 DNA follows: TGTGCCTGGACTACCTTGGGGGAGACCCAGTACTTC. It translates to CAWTTLGETQYF. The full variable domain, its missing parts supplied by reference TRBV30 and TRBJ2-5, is SQTIHQWPATLVQPVGSPLSLECTVEGTSNPNLYWYRQAAGRGLQLLFYSVGIGQISSEVPQNLSASRPQDRQFILSSKKLLLSDSGFYLCAWTTLGETQYFGPGTRLLVL.